The sequence of this TCR beta chain was determined in a study of CD8+ T cells in alopecia areata. Study-wide context: Oral tofacitinib, 5 to 10 mg twice daily, was given in an open-label trial.

Reverse transcription of extracted RNA yielded cDNA, which provided the sequencing template. Generated by immunoSEQ multiplex PCR, the TCRdb table keeps only in-frame clones and is missing some. Here the sample spans roughly 200,000 clones, 43% being singletons. About this clone: Its target is not known.

The V and J ends lost 1 base and 3 bases respectively, with 4 bases between them. Germline values: CDR1 SGDLS, CDR2 YYNGEE. The CDR3 extends over 13 amino acids. Study-level findings and limits: Scalp clonality decreased significantly with tofacitinib, and so did expanded CD8+ clones among the top 100.

The sample's treatment: oral pan-JAK inhibitor, 5-10 mg twice daily. Alopecia areata patients provided lesional scalp punch biopsies and peripheral blood. A FACSAria was used to sort CD4+ and CD8+ T cells. These cells came from PBMCs. Sequencing used CD4+ T cells sorted from blood, obtained between weeks 36 and 40, from a patient treated with tofacitinib. The TCR originated in a human donor with alopecia areata. The V call is TRBV9, the J call TRBJ2-2; no definite D call. The CDR3 sequence is CASSVRHTGELFF. For the CDR3, the DNA is TGTGCCAGCAGCGTAAGACACACCGGGGAGCTGTTTTTT.